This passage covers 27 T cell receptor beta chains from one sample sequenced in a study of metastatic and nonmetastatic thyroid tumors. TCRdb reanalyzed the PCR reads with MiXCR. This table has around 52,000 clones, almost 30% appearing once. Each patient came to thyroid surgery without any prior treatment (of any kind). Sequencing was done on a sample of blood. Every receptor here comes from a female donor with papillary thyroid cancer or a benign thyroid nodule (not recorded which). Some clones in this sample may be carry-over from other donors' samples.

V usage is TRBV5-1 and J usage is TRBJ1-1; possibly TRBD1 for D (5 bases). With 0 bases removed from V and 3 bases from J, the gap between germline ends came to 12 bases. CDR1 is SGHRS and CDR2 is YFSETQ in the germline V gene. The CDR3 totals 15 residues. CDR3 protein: CASSLGVGTYTEAFF. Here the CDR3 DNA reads TGCGCCAGCAGCTTGGGTGTAGGGACTTACACTGAAGCTTTCTTT.

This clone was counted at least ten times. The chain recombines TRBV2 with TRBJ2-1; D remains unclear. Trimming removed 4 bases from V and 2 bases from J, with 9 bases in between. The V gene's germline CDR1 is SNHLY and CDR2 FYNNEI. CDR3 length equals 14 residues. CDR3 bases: TGTGCCAGCAGTGTGAGTCAGGCCTACAATGAGCAGTTCTTC. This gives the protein CASSVSQAYNEQFF.

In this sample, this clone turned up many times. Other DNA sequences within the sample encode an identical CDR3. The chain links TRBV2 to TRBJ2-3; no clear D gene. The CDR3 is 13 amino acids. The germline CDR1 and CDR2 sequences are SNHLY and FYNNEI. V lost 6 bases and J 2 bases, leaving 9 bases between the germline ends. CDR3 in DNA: TGTGCCAGCAGCGAAACTACCACAGATACGCAGTATTTT. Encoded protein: CASSETTTDTQYF.

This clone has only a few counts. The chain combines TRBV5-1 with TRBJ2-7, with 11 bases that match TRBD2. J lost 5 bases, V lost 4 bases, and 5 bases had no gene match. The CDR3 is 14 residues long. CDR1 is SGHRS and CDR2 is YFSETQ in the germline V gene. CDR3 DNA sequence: TGCGCCAGCAGCCTTAGCGGGGGGGCCAACGAGCAGTACTTC. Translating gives CASSLSGGANEQYF.

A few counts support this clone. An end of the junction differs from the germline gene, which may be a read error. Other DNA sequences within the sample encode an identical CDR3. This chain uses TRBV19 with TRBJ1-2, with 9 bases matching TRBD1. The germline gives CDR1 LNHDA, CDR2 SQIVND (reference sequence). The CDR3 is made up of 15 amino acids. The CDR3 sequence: CASSIPGQGIYGYTF. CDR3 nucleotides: TGCGCCAGTAGTATTCCCGGACAGGGGATCTATGGCTACACCTTC.

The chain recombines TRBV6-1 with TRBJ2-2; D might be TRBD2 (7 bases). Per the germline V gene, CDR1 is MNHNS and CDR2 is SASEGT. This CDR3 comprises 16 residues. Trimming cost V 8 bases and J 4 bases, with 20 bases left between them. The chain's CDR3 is CASHRGGGAGTGELFF. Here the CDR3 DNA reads TGTGCCAGCCATAGGGGGGGAGGGGCCGGCACCGGGGAGCTGTTTTTT.

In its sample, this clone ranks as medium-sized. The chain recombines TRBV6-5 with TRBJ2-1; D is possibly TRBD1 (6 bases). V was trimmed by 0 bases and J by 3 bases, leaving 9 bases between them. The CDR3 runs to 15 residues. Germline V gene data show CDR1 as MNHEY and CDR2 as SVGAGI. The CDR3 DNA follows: TGTGCCAGCAGTTACTCTGGGGGCGTCTACAATGAGCAGTTCTTC. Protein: CASSYSGGVYNEQFF.

The CDR3 protein is CASSLDRETDTQYF. The DNA of the CDR3 is TGTGCCAGCAGCTTGGACAGGGAGACAGATACGCAGTATTTT. V gene TRBV5-6 combines with J gene TRBJ2-3; tentative D call: TRBD1 (6 bases). The CDR3 totals 14 residues. Germline lookup yields CDR1 SGHDT and CDR2 YYEEEE. With 0 bases removed from V and 3 bases from J, the gap between germline ends came to 8 bases.

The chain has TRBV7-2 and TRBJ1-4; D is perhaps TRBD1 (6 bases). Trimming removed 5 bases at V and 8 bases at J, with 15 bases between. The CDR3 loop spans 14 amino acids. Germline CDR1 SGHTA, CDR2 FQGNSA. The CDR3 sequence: CASSLAGGAEKLFF. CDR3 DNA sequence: TGTGCCAGCAGCCTGGCGGGGGGCGCAGAAAAACTGTTTTTT.

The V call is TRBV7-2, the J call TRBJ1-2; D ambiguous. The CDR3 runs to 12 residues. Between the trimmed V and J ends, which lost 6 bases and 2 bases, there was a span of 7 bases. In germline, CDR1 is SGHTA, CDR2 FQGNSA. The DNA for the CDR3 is TGTGCCAGCAGTACGGGAAACTATGGCTACACCTTC. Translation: CASSTGNYGYTF. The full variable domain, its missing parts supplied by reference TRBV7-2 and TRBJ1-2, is GAGVSQSPSNKVTEKGKDVELRCDPISGHTALYWYRQSLGQGLEFLIYFQGNSAPDKSGLPSDRFSAERTGGSVSTLTIQRTQQEDSAVYLCASSTGNYGYTFGSGTRLTVV.

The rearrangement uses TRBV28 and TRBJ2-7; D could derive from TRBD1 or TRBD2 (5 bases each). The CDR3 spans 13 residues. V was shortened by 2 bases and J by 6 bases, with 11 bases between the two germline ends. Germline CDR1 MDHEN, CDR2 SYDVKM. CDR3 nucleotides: TGTGCCAGCAGTTTAGGGACGGGTTCCGAGCAGTACTTC. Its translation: CASSLGTGSEQYF.

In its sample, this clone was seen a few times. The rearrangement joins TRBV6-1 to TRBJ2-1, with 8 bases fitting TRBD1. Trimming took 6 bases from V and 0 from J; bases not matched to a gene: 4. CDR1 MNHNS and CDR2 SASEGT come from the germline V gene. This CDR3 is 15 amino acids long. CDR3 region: CASSKTGASYNEQFF. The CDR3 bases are TGTGCCAGCAGCAAGACAGGGGCCTCCTACAATGAGCAGTTCTTC.

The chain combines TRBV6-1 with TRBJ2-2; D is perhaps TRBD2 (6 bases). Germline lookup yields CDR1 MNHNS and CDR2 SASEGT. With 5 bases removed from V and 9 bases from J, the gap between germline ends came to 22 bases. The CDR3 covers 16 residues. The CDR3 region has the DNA TGTGCCAGCAGTTTCGACCGGGACTGGGCGTTCAGGGAGCTGTTTTTT. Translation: CASSFDRDWAFRELFF.

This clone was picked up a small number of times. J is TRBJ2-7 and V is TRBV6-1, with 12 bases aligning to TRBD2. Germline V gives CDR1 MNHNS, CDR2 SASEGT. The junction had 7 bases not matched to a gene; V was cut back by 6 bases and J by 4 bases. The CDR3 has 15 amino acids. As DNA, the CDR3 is TGTGCCAGCAGGACTAGCGGGAGTTGGGTTTACGAGCAGTACTTC. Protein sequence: CASRTSGSWVYEQYF.

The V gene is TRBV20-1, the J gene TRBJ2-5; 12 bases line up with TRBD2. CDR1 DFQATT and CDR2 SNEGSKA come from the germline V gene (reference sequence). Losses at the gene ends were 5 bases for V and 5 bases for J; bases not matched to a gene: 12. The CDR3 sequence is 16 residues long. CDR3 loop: CSAAPQTSGRGETQYF. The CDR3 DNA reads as TGCAGTGCTGCCCCTCAGACTAGCGGGAGAGGGGAGACCCAGTACTTC.

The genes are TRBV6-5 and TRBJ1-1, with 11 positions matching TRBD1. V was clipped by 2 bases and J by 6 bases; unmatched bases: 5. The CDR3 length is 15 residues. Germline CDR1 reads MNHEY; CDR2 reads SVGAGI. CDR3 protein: CASSYPGQGVPEAFF. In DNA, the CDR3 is TGTGCCAGCAGTTACCCGGGACAGGGGGTCCCTGAAGCTTTCTTT.

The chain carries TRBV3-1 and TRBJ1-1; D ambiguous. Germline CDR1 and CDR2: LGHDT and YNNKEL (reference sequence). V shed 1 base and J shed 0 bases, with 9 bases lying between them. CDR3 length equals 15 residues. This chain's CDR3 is CASSQGPLMNTEAFF. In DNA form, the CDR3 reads TGTGCCAGCAGCCAAGGTCCTCTGATGAACACTGAAGCTTTCTTT.

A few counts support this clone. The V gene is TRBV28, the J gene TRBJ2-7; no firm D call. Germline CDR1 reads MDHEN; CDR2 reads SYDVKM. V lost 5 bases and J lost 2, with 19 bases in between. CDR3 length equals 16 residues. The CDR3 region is CASSTPRWVRAYEQYF. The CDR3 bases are TGTGCCAGCAGTACCCCGAGATGGGTCCGCGCCTACGAGCAGTACTTC. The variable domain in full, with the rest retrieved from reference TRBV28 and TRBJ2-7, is DVKVTQSSRYLVKRTGEKVFLECVQDMDHENMFWYRQDPGLGLRLIYFSYDVKMKEKGDIPEGYSVSREKKERFSLILESASTNQTSMYLCASSTPRWVRAYEQYFGPGTRLTVT.

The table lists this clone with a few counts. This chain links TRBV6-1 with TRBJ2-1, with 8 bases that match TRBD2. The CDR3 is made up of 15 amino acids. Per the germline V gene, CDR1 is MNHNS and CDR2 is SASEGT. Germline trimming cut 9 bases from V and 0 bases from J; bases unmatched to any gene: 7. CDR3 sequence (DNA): TGTGCCAGTTCCGGAGCGGGAGTCTCCTACAATGAGCAGTTCTTC. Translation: CASSGAGVSYNEQFF.

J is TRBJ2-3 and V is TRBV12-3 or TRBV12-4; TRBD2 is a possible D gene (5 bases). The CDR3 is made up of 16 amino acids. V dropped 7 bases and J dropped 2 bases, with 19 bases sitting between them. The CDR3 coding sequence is TGTGCCAGCACCCCTGCAGTCGGAGGAATCACAGATACGCAGTATTTT. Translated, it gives CASTPAVGGITDTQYF.

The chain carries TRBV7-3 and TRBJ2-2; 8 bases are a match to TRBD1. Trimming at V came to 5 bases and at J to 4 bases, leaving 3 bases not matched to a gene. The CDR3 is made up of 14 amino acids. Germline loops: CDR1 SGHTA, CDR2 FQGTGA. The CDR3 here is CASSKQGGTGELFF. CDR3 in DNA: TGTGCCAGCAGCAAACAGGGGGGCACCGGGGAGCTGTTTTTT.

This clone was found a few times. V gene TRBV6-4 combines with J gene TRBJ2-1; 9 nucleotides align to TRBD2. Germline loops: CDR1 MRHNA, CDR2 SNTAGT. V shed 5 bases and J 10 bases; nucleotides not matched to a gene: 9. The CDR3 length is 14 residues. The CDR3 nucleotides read TGTGCCAGCAGTTACTTGAGTAGCGGGGGAGAGCAGTTCTTC. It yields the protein CASSYLSSGGEQFF.

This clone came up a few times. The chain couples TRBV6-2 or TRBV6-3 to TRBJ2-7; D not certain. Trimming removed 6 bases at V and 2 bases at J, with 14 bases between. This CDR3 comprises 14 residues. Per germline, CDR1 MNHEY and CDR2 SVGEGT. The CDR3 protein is CASSLVGQTYEQYF. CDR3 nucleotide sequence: TGTGCCAGCAGCCTCGTCGGGCAGACCTACGAGCAGTACTTC.

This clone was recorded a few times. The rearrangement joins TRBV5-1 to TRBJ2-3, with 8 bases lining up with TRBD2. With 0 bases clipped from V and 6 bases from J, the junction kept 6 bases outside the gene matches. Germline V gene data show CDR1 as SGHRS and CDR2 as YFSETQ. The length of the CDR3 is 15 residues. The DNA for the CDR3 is TGCGCCAGCAGCTTGGTACTAGCGGAGGGGGATACGCAGTATTTT. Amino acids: CASSLVLAEGDTQYF.

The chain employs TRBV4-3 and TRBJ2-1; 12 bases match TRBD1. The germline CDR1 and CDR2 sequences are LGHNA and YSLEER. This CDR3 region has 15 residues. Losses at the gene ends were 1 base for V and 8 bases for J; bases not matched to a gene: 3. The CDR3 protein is CASSQAGTGGHEQFF. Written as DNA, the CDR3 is TGCGCCAGCAGCCAAGCCGGGACAGGGGGCCATGAGCAGTTCTTC.

As DNA, the CDR3 is TGTGCCAGCAGTTTCTTGCTAGCGGGGCCGTCAGATACGCAGTATTTT. This encodes CASSFLLAGPSDTQYF. J is TRBJ2-3 and V is TRBV28; 9 bases agree with TRBD2. The length of the CDR3 is 16 residues. Per the germline V gene, CDR1 is MDHEN and CDR2 is SYDVKM. Trimming cost V 3 bases and J 4 bases; bases outside gene matches: 8.

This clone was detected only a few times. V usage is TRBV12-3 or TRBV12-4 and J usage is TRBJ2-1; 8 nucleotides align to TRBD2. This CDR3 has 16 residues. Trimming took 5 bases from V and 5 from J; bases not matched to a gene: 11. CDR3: CASSPPGGAINNEQFF. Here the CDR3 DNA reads TGTGCCAGCAGTCCCCCGGGGGGGGCTATCAACAATGAGCAGTTCTTC.